This TCR beta chain is from a study of shared clonotypes between healthy human individuals. Overall study context: CD4 naive cells filled three plates per donor, CD4 memory three, CD8 naive two and CD8 memory one.

The CDR3 sequence is 15 residues long. Germline CDR1 and CDR2: SEHNR and FQNEAQ (reference sequence). V shed 5 bases and J shed 4 bases, with 14 bases lying between them. Assay runs were performed at deep level. Replicate PCRs from sorted subsets contained approximately 220 ng DNA, which is roughly 30,000 T cell genomes. Sequencing was performed with immunoSEQ multiplex PCR; in TCRdb, only in-frame clones are kept and a portion is missing. The sample holds some 2,500,000 clones, 93% seen once. The split of CD4+ cells yielded CD45RA+ naive and CD45RA-negative memory subsets. The gene calls are TRBV7-9 and TRBJ1-4; no definite D call. The material sequenced was naive CD4+ T cells from PBMCs. Subset reported: CD45RA+ positively selected. This receptor was obtained from a man younger than 35 in good health. Some clones in this sample may be carry-over from other donors' samples. CDR3 protein: CASSPPRGLNEKLFF. The CDR3 region has the DNA TGTGCCAGCAGCCCCCCCCGAGGACTTAATGAAAAACTGTTTTTT.